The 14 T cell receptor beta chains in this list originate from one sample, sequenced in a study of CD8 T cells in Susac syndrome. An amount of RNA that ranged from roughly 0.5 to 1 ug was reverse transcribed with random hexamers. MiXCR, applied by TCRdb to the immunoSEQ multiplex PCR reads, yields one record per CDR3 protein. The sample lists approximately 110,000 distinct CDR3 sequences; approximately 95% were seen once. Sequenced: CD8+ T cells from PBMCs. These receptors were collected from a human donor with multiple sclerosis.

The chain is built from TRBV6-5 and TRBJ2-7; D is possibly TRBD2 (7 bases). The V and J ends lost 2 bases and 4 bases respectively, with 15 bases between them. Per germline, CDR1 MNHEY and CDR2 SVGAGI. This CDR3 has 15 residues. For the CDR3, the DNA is TGTGCCAGCAGTTACCACCGGGGGGCGGGTTACGAGCAGTACTTC. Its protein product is CASSYHRGAGYEQYF.

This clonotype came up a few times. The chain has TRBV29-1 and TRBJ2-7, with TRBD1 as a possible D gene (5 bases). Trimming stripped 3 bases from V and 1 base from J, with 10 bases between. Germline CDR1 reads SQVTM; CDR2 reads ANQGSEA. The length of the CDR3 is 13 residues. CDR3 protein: CSVDSAGSYEQYF. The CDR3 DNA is TGCAGCGTTGATTCGGCAGGGTCCTACGAGCAGTACTTC.

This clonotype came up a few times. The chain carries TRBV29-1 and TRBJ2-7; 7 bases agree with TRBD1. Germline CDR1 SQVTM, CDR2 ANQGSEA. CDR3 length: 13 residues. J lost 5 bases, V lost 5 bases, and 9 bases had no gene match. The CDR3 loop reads CSVRVTGRNEQYF. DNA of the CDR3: TGCAGCGTTCGTGTGACAGGGCGGAACGAGCAGTACTTC.

The CDR3 DNA is TGCAGCTCCGGGCGGGAGCAATCGGGGGAGCAGTACGTC. As protein: CSSGREQSGEQYV. The chain carries TRBV29-1 and TRBJ2-7; 7 bases map to TRBD2. Germline trimming cut 8 bases from V and 7 bases from J; bases unmatched to any gene: 14. The CDR3 is made up of 13 amino acids. CDR1 SQVTM and CDR2 ANQGSEA come from the germline V gene.

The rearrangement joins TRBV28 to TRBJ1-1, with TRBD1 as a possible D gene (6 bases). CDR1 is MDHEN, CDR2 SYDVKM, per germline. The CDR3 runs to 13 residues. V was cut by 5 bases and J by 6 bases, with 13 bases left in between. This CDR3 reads CASSGHTGPEAFF. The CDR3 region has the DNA TGTGCCAGCAGTGGCCATACAGGGCCTGAAGCTTTCTTT.

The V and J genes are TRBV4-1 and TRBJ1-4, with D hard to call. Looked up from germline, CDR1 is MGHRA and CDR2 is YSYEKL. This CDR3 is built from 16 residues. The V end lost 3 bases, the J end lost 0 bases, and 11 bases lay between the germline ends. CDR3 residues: CASSQSRFATNEKLFF. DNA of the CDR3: TGCGCCAGCAGCCAGTCCAGGTTCGCAACTAATGAAAAACTGTTTTTT.

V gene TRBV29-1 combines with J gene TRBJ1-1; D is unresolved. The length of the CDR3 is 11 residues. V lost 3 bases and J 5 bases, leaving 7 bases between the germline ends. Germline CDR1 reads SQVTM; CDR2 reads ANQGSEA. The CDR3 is CSVDLGTEAFF. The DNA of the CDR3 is TGCAGCGTTGACCTAGGGACTGAAGCTTTCTTT.

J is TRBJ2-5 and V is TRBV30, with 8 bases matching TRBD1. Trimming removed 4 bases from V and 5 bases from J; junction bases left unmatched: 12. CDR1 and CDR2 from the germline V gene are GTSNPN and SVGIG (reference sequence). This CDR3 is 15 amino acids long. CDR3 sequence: CAWNLSGGRGETQYF. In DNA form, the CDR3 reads TGTGCCTGGAACTTGTCAGGGGGCAGGGGGGAGACCCAGTACTTC.

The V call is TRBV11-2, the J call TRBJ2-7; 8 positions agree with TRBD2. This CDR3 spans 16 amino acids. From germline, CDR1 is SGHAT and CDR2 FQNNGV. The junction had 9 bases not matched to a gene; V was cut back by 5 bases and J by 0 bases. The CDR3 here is CASSLLRAGASYEQYF. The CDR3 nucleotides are TGTGCCAGCAGCCTGCTACGAGCGGGGGCCTCCTACGAGCAGTACTTC.

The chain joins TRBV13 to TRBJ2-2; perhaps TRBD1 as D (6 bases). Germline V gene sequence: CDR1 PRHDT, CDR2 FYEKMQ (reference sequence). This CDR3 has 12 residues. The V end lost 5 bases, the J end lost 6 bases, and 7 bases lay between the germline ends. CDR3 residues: CASSGQSGELFF. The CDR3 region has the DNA TGTGCCAGCAGCGGACAGTCCGGGGAGCTGTTTTTT. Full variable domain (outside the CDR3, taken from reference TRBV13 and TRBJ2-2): AAGVIQSPRHLIKEKRETATLKCYPIPRHDTVYWYQQGPGQDPQFLISFYEKMQSDKGSIPDRFSAQQFSDYHSELNMSSLELGDSALYFCASSGQSGELFFGEGSRLTVL.

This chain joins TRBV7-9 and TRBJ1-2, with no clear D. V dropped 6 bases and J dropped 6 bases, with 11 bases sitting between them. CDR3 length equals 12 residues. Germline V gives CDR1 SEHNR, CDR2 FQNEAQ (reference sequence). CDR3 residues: CASRGEIDGYTF. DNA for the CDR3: TGTGCCAGCAGAGGTGAGATCGATGGCTACACCTTC.

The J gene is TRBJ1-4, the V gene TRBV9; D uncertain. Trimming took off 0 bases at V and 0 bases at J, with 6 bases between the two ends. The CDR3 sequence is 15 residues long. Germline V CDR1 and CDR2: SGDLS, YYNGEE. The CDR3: CASSVDRATNEKLFF. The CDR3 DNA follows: TGTGCCAGCAGCGTAGACCGTGCAACTAATGAAAAACTGTTTTTT.

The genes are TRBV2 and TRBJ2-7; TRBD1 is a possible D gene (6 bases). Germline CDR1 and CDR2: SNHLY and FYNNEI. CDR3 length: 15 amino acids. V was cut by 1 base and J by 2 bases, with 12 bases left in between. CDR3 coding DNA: TGTGCCAGCAGTGAAGATATTGGGACAACCTACGAGCAGTACTTC. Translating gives CASSEDIGTTYEQYF.

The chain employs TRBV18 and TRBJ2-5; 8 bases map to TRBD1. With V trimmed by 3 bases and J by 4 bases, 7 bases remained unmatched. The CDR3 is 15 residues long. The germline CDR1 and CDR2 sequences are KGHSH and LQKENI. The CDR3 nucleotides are TGTGCCAGCTCACCTTTGACAGGGGACAGAGAGACCCAGTACTTC. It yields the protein CASSPLTGDRETQYF.